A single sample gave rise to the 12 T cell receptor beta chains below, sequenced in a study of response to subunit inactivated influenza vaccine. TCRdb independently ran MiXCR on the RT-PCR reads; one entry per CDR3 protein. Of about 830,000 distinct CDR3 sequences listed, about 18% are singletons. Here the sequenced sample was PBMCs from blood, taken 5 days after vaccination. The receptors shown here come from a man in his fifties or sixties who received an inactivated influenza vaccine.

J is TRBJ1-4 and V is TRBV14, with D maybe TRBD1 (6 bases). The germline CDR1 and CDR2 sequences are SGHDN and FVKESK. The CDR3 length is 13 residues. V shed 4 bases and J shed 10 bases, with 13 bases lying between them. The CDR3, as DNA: TGTGCCAGCAGCCCCCAGGGGCCCGTAAAACTGTTTTTT. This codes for CASSPQGPVKLFF. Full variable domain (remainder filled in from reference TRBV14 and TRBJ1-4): EAGVTQFPSHSVIEKGQTVTLRCDPISGHDNLYWYRRVMGKEIKFLLHFVKESKQDESGMPNNRFLAERTGGTYSTLKVQPAELEDSGVYFCASSPQGPVKLFFGSGTQLSVL.

The CDR3 sequence: CASTRTFVNSPLHF. As DNA, the CDR3 is TGTGCCAGCACCCGGACGTTCGTGAATTCACCCCTCCACTTT. This chain joins TRBV6-1 and TRBJ1-6; D not resolved. Germline V CDR1 and CDR2: MNHNS, SASEGT. CDR3 size: 14 residues. Trimming took off 7 bases at V and 7 bases at J, with 14 bases between the two ends.

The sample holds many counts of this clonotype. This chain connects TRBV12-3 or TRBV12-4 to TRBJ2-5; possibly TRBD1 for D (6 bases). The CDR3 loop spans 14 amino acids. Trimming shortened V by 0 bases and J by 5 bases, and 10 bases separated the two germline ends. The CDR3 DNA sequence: TGTGCCAGCAGTTTAGCGGACAGAAGGGAGACCCAGTACTTC. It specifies CASSLADRRETQYF.

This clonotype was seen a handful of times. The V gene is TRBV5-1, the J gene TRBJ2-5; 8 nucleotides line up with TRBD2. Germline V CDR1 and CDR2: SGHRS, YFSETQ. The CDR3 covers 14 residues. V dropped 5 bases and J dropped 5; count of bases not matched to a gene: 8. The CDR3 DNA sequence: TGCGCCAGCAGTACGGGGGGGCGGACGGAGACCCAGTACTTC. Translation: CASSTGGRTETQYF.

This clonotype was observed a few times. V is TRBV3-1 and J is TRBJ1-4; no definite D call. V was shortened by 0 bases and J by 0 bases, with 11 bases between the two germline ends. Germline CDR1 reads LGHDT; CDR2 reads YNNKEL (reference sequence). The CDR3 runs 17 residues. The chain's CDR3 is CASSQDRVVATNEKLFF. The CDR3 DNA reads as TGTGCCAGCAGCCAAGATCGGGTTGTGGCAACTAATGAAAAACTGTTTTTT.

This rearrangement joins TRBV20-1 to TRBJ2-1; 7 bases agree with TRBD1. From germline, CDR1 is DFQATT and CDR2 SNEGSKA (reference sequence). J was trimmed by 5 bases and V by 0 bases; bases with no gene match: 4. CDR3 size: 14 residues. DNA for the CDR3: TGCAGTGCTAGAGATTGGGGACAGAACAATGAGCAGTTCTTC. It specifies CSARDWGQNNEQFF.

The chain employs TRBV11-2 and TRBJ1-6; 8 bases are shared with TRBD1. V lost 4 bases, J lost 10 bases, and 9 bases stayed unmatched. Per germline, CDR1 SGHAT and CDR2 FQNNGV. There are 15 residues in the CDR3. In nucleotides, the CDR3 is TGTGCCAGCAGCTCCGGGACAGGATCCTTCTCACCCCTCCACTTT. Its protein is CASSSGTGSFSPLHF.

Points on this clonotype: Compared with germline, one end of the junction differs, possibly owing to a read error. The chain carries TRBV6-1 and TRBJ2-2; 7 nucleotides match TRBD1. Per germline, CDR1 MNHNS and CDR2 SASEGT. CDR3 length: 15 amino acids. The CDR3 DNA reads TGTGCCAGCAGTCAGGACAGGTCTAACACCGAGGAGCTGTTTTTT. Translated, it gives CASSQDRSNTEELFF.

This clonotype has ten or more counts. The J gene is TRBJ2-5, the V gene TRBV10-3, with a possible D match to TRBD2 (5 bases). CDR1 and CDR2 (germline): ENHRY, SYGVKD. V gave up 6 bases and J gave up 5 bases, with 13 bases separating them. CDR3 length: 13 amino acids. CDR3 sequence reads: CAISPGLQETQYF. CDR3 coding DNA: TGTGCCATCAGCCCTGGACTTCAGGAGACCCAGTACTTC.

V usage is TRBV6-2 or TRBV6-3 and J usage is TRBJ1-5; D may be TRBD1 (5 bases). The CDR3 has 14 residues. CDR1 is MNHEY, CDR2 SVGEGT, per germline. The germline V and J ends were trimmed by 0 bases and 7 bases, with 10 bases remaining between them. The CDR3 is CASSYSAGLQPQHF. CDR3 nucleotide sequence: TGTGCCAGCAGTTACTCGGCAGGGCTCCAGCCCCAGCATTTT.

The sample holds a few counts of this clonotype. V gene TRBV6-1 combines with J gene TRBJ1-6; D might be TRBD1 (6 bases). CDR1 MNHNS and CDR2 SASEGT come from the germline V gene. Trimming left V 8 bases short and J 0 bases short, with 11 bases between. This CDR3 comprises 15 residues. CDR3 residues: CASAHRDSYNSPLHF. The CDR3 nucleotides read TGTGCCAGCGCCCACAGGGACTCCTATAATTCACCCCTCCACTTT.

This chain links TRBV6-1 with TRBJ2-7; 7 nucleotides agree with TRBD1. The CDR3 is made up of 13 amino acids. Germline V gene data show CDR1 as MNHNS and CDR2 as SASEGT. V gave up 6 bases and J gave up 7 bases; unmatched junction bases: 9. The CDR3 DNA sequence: TGTGCCAGCAGCCACATTTCGACAGGGGAGCAGTACTTC. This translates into CASSHISTGEQYF.